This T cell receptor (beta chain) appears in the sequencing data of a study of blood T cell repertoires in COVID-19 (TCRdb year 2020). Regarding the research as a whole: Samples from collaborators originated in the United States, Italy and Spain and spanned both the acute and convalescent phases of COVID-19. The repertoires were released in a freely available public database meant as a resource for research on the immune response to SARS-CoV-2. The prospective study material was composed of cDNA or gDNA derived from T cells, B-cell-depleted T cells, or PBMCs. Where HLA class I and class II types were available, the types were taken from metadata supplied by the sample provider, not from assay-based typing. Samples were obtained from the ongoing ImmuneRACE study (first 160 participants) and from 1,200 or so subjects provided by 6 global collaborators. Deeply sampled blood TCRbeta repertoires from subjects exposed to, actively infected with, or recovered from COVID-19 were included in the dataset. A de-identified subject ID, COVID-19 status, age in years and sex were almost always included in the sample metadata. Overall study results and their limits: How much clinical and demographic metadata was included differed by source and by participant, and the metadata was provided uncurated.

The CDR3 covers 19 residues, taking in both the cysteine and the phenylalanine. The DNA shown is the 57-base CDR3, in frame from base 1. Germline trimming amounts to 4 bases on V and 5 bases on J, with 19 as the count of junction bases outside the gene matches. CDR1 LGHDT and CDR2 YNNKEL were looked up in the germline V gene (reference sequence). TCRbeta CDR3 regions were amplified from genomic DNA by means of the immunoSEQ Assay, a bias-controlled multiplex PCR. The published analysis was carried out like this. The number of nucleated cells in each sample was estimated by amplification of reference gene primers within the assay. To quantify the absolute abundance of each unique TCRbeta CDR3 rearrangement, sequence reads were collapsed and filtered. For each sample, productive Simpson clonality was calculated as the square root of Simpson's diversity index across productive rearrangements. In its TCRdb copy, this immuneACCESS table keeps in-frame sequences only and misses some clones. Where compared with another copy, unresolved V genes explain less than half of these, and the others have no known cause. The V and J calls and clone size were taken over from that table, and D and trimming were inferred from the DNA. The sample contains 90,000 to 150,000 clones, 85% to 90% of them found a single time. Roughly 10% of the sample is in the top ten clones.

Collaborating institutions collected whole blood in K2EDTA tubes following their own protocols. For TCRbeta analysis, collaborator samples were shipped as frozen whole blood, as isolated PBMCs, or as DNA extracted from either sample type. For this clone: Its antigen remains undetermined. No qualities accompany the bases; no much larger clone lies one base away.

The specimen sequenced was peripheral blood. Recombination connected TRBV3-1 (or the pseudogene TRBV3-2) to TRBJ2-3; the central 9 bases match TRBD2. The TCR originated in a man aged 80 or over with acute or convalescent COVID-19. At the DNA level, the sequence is TGTGCCAGCAGCCCCGGTTTGTTGCGGGGGGGCCCGCCATTAGATACGCAGTATTTT. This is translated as CASSPGLLRGGPPLDTQYF.